The rows below give T cell receptor beta chains drawn from one sample of a study of blood T cell repertoires in COVID-19. The data were produced by immunoSEQ multiplex PCR, yet TCRdb's version contains in-frame clones alone and is incomplete. The sample has just over 250,000 clones; approximately 92% are singletons. The material sequenced was peripheral blood. These TCRs come from a person aged 18 to 35 with COVID-19, enrolled during active disease. The CDR3 runs from the conserved cysteine through the conserved F or W. The D gene is left open where the match is weak. Some rows mark clone size as missing; the rest say once, few, many or name a class of expanded clone.

v_gene,abundance,j_gene,d_gene,CDR3nt,CDR3aa
TRBV6-5,.,TRBJ1-1,TRBD1,TGTGCCAGCAGTTACGGAGGGGGCGGCACTGAAGCTTTCTTT,CASSYGGGGTEAFF
TRBV27,.,TRBJ1-1,.,TGTGCCAGCAGTGCCGATACGGGAGGGAACACTGAAGCTTTCTTT,CASSADTGGNTEAFF
TRBV4-2,few,TRBJ1-4,.,TGTGCCAGCAGCCAGGACGAAGGAGGGGAGGTGGCGTTTTTT,CASSQDEGGEVAFF
TRBV19,.,TRBJ1-2,.,TGTGCCAGTAGTACCTTGGCAGGCGGGGGCTATGGCTACACCTTC,CASSTLAGGGYGYTF
TRBV11-2,.,TRBJ2-3,TRBD2,TGTGCCAGCAGCTTAGTGCGTCTCCTAGCGGGAAGGGATACGCAGTATTTT,CASSLVRLLAGRDTQYF
TRBV7-9,.,TRBJ1-2,.,TGTGCCAGCCCTTCCCCCGAGGGCTATGGCTACACCTTC,CASPSPEGYGYTF
TRBV15,once,TRBJ2-3,.,TGTGCCACCAGCAGAGCTCAGGGGAGCACAGATACGCAGTATTTT,CATSRAQGSTDTQYF
TRBV6-6,.,TRBJ1-1,.,TGTGCCAGCAGTACCCGCCTACAGGGGAACACTGAAGCTTTCTTT,CASSTRLQGNTEAFF
TRBV7-9,once,TRBJ2-3,TRBD2,TGTGCCAGCAGCTTACCGGGACTAGCGGGAGTAACAGATACGCAGTATTTT,CASSLPGLAGVTDTQYF
TRBV6-1,.,TRBJ2-1,TRBD2,TGTGCCAGCAGTGAAGACGGACTAGCGGGCGATGAGCAGTTCTTC,CASSEDGLAGDEQFF
TRBV28,.,TRBJ1-2,.,TGTGCCAGCAGTTCGCCTGGAGGGGGGGGCTATGGCTACACCTTC,CASSSPGGGGYGYTF
TRBV11-2,.,TRBJ1-4,TRBD1,TGTGCCAGCAGCTCCGGGGACAGTCTAAATGAAAAACTGTTTTTT,CASSSGDSLNEKLFF
TRBV28,few,TRBJ1-1,.,TGTGCCAGCAGTTGGCCCCCAGGGGAACCGAACACTGAAGCTTTCTTT,CASSWPPGEPNTEAFF
TRBV5-6,.,TRBJ2-5,.,TGTGCCAGCAGCTCTTGGACAGAACAAGAGACCCAGTACTTC,CASSSWTEQETQYF
TRBV21-1,once,TRBJ1-1,.,TGTGCCAGCAGCAAAAACCAGGGAGGAAACACTGAAGCTTTCTTT,CASSKNQGGNTEAFF
TRBV27,.,TRBJ2-6,TRBD1,TGTGCCAGCAGTCAGGACAGGGCCCTCTCTGGGGCCAACGTCCTGACTTTC,CASSQDRALSGANVLTF
TRBV18,.,TRBJ1-1,.,TGTGCCAGCTCACCACCCTCCTTCACTGAAGCTTTCTTT,CASSPPSFTEAFF
TRBV19,.,TRBJ1-5,.,TGTGCCAGTAGTTACGATAGACCAGGGTATCAGCCCCAGCATTTT,CASSYDRPGYQPQHF
TRBV4-1,.,TRBJ1-6,.,TGCGCCAGCAGCCAAGTTAGTGTCCAAGGGGGTAATTCACCCCTCCACTTT,CASSQVSVQGGNSPLHF
TRBV7-9,.,TRBJ2-1,.,TGTGCCAGCACCCACCGGGACTTGTCAAATGAGCAGTTCTTC,CASTHRDLSNEQFF
TRBV6-5,.,TRBJ1-2,.,TGTGCCAGCAGCCCCACTCCGACAAGCTATGGCTACACCTTC,CASSPTPTSYGYTF
TRBV6-2/TRBV6-3,.,TRBJ2-5,.,TGTGCCAGCAGTGACGGAATGAGGACGGAGGGCGAGACCCAGTACTTC,CASSDGMRTEGETQYF
TRBV3-1/TRBV3-2,.,TRBJ2-3,.,TGTGCCAGCAGCCAAGCTGCCGCGGGGCAGGGAAGCACAGATACGCAGTATTTT,CASSQAAAGQGSTDTQYF
TRBV7-8,.,TRBJ2-5,TRBD1,TGTGCCAGCTACGGCGCACATCGACAGGGCCTCCAAGAGACCCAGTACTTC,CASYGAHRQGLQETQYF
TRBV5-1,.,TRBJ2-5,.,TGCGCCAGCAGCCCAGGGCCAACAGAGACCCAGTACTTC,CASSPGPTETQYF
TRBV6-5,.,TRBJ2-5,.,TGTGCCACGCGGGTGCAAGAGACCCAGTACTTC,CATRVQETQYF
TRBV7-9,.,TRBJ1-4,.,TGTGCCAGCAGCTTAGCCGGGGGTGTCAATGAAAAACTGTTTTTT,CASSLAGGVNEKLFF
TRBV7-9,.,TRBJ1-2,.,TGTGCCAGCAGTTTCTCAAGTCCACTCTATGGCTACACCTTC,CASSFSSPLYGYTF
TRBV28,.,TRBJ1-3,TRBD1,TGTGCCAGCCGCCCCGACAGGGCCTCTGGAAACACCATATATTTT,CASRPDRASGNTIYF
TRBV18,.,TRBJ2-1,TRBD1,TGTGCCAGCTCACCACGATCAGGGGGCTACAATGAGCAGTTCTTC,CASSPRSGGYNEQFF
TRBV5-5,.,TRBJ2-5,TRBD2,TGTGCCAGCAGCTTGCGGCCGGGAGGGGAAGAGACCCAGTACTTC,CASSLRPGGEETQYF
TRBV6-1,.,TRBJ1-6,.,TGTGCCAGCAGTGAATATACGGATTCACCCCTCCACTTT,CASSEYTDSPLHF
TRBV7-9,once,TRBJ2-7,.,TGTGCCAGCATCGACAGAAATTACGAGCAGTACTTC,CASIDRNYEQYF
TRBV7-9,.,TRBJ2-5,.,TGTGCCAGCAGCTTAGATACGACAGTCCAAGAGACCCAGTACTTC,CASSLDTTVQETQYF
TRBV6-2/TRBV6-3,.,TRBJ2-3,TRBD2,TGTGCCAGCAGTTACCCCTCGGCGGGAGCCAGCACAGATACGCAGTATTTT,CASSYPSAGASTDTQYF
TRBV6-5,.,TRBJ1-2,TRBD1,TGTGCCAGCAGTCCTTGGACAGGGTTGGGCTACACCTTC,CASSPWTGLGYTF
TRBV5-1,.,TRBJ2-3,TRBD1,TGCGCCAGCAGCTCGACAGGGACACAAAGCACAGATACGCAGTATTTT,CASSSTGTQSTDTQYF
TRBV7-9,.,TRBJ2-7,.,TGTGCCTCCTCCCCTTCAAGCGGCTACGAGCAGTACTTC,CASSPSSGYEQYF
TRBV19,.,TRBJ1-2,TRBD1,TGTGCCAGTAGACCCCGGGACAGGGCTGGCTACACCTTC,CASRPRDRAGYTF
TRBV6-5,few,TRBJ1-5,.,TGTGCCAGCAGAAGACAGAACCATCAGCCCCAGCATTTT,CASRRQNHQPQHF
TRBV6-6,.,TRBJ1-5,.,TGTGCCAGCAGTTATCCGGGGGGTCTACAGCCCCAGCATTTT,CASSYPGGLQPQHF
TRBV6-5,.,TRBJ1-1,.,TGTGCCAGCAGGTCAGGGTCGACTAACACTGAAGCTTTCTTT,CASRSGSTNTEAFF
TRBV11-2,.,TRBJ2-5,TRBD1,TGTGCCAGCAGCTTAGACGGGACAGCAAAAGAGACCCAGTACTTC,CASSLDGTAKETQYF
TRBV4-3,.,TRBJ2-1,TRBD1,TGCGCCAGCAGCCACGGGACAGGTGACAATGAGCAGTTCTTC,CASSHGTGDNEQFF
TRBV7-9,once,TRBJ2-7,.,TGTGCCAGCAGCCCACCCCAGCGGAAAGACGAGCAGTACTTC,CASSPPQRKDEQYF
TRBV27,.,TRBJ1-5,TRBD1,TGTGCCAGCAGGTATACAGGGGGTTCCAATCAGCCCCAGCATTTT,CASRYTGGSNQPQHF
TRBV18,.,TRBJ1-3,.,TGTGCCAGCTCACCATCCGCCAGCTCTGGAAACACCATATATTTT,CASSPSASSGNTIYF
TRBV27,.,TRBJ2-7,TRBD1,TGTGCCAGCAGGGGACAGGGTTCCTACGAGCAGTACTTC,CASRGQGSYEQYF